The 17 T cell receptor beta chains below were found in one sample sequenced in a study of blood T cell repertoires in COVID-19. Measured with immunoSEQ multiplex PCR; TCRdb has only the in-frame clones, and not every one. Of 200,000 to 300,000 clones in the sample, approximately 84% were seen once. The sample taken for sequencing was peripheral blood. The receptors were gathered from a man aged 45-65 years with acute or convalescent COVID-19.

The chain combines TRBV5-1 with TRBJ2-3; D remains ambiguous. V was shortened by 0 bases and J by 0 bases, with 8 bases between the two germline ends. Germline loops: CDR1 SGHRS, CDR2 YFSETQ. The CDR3 length is 15 residues. Here the CDR3 DNA reads TGCGCCAGCAGCTTGGGGGCGCGAAGCACAGATACGCAGTATTTT. Protein product: CASSLGARSTDTQYF.

This chain joins TRBV4-1 and TRBJ2-1, with D tentatively TRBD2 (6 bases). V gave up 6 bases and J gave up 8 bases, with 8 bases separating them. The CDR3 is made up of 11 amino acids. The germline V gene encodes CDR1 MGHRA and CDR2 YSYEKL. The CDR3 DNA reads TGCGCCAGCAGTCGCGGGGATGAGCAGTTCTTC. This translates into CASSRGDEQFF.

The CDR3 nucleotides are TGTGCCAGCAGCTTTAGGGGACTAGCAGACGAGCAGTACTTC. It encodes CASSFRGLADEQYF. V is TRBV27 and J is TRBJ2-7, with TRBD2 matching over 9 bases. CDR3 length equals 14 residues. V was pared by 6 bases and J by 5 bases, with 8 bases of the junction left unmatched. Germline CDR1 reads MNHEY; CDR2 reads SMNVEV (reference sequence).

The rearrangement links TRBV6-5 to TRBJ2-7; 7 bases are a match to TRBD1. There are 14 residues in the CDR3. Germline V gene sequence: CDR1 MNHEY, CDR2 SVGAGI. With 6 bases clipped from V and 4 bases from J, the junction kept 9 bases outside the gene matches. CDR3 sequence (DNA): TGTGCCAGCAGCACCGGACAGGAATCATACGAGCAGTACTTC. It translates to CASSTGQESYEQYF.

This rearrangement joins TRBV6-5 to TRBJ2-7, with 11 positions matching TRBD2. V dropped 6 bases and J dropped 2; count of bases not matched to a gene: 6. Germline values: CDR1 MNHEY, CDR2 SVGAGI. The length of the CDR3 is 15 residues. CDR3 coding DNA: TGTGCCAGCAGGTCGCTAGCGGGAGGCACCTACGAGCAGTACTTC. Encoded protein: CASRSLAGGTYEQYF.

The J gene is TRBJ1-3, the V gene TRBV7-9; TRBD1 is a possible D gene (5 bases). Germline values: CDR1 SEHNR, CDR2 FQNEAQ (reference sequence). V was shortened by 1 base and J by 4 bases, with 11 bases between the two germline ends. The CDR3 sequence is 15 residues long. CDR3 nucleotides: TGTGCCAGCAGCTTAGAAAGGGGAGGCGGAAACACCATATATTTT. Its translation: CASSLERGGGNTIYF.

The chain uses TRBV15 and TRBJ2-1; TRBD2 matches at 11 bases. V gave up 0 bases and J gave up 9 bases; unmatched junction bases: 4. Germline CDR1 LNHNV, CDR2 YYDKDF (reference sequence). The CDR3 contains 15 residues. DNA of the CDR3: TGTGCCACCAGCAGAGAACTAGCGGGAGAAAGTGAGCAGTTCTTC. This encodes CATSRELAGESEQFF.

DNA for the CDR3: TGCAGCGTCCGGGACTCACGAACGGGCGAGCAGTACTTC. Residues: CSVRDSRTGEQYF. The rearrangement joins TRBV29-1 to TRBJ2-7, with D perhaps matching TRBD2 (6 bases). Germline V lookup: CDR1 SQVTM, CDR2 ANQGSEA. This CDR3 has 13 amino acids. V lost 6 bases to trimming and J lost 6 bases, with 18 bases between them.

A few counts support this clone. V is TRBV28 and J is TRBJ1-1; 7 bases line up with TRBD1. Germline CDR1 and CDR2: MDHEN and SYDVKM. This CDR3 has 15 residues. The junction had 9 bases not matched to a gene; V was cut back by 5 bases and J by 3 bases. In nucleotides, the CDR3 is TGTGCCAGCAGTCTACAGACAGGGAGCGACACTGAAGCTTTCTTT. It encodes CASSLQTGSDTEAFF.

The chain uses TRBV9 and TRBJ2-7; 10 bases map to TRBD2. Germline V gene data show CDR1 as SGDLS and CDR2 as YYNGEE. The J segment lost 5 bases and the V segment lost 2 bases, leaving 4 bases of the junction unmatched. This CDR3 has 14 residues. CDR3 sequence reads: CASSVLAGAHEQYF. CDR3 nucleotide sequence: TGTGCCAGCAGCGTCCTAGCGGGAGCCCACGAGCAGTACTTC.

This clone was seen a handful of times. The chain has TRBV30 and TRBJ1-4; D is ambiguous. The length of the CDR3 is 15 residues. Trimming left V 2 bases short and J 3 bases short, with 13 bases between. Germline V gene lookup returns CDR1 GTSNPN and CDR2 SVGIG (reference sequence). Here the CDR3 reads CAWSPLGQANEKLFF. CDR3 nucleotides: TGTGCCTGGAGTCCGTTAGGTCAGGCTAATGAAAAACTGTTTTTT.

Turning to this clone: A far larger clone is one nucleotide away, so this likely arose from a read error. The gene calls are TRBV7-9 and TRBJ2-7; 7 bases line up with TRBD1. V dropped 2 bases and J dropped 0; count of bases not matched to a gene: 1. Germline V gives CDR1 SEHNR, CDR2 FQNEAQ (reference sequence). The CDR3 is 14 residues long. CDR3 sequence: CASSLRTGSYEQYF. The CDR3 DNA follows: TGTGCCAGCAGCTTAAGGACAGGCTCCTACGAGCAGTACTTC.

This clone came up many times. CDR3 sequence (DNA): TGTGCCAGCAGCCAAGATTCAGGACAGGGCTTCGGCTATGGCTACACCTTC. Translated: CASSQDSGQGFGYGYTF. This chain connects TRBV14 to TRBJ1-2; the match to TRBD1 covers 8 bases. The germline V gene encodes CDR1 SGHDN and CDR2 FVKESK. Trimming cost V 0 bases and J 4 bases; bases outside gene matches: 10. The CDR3 contains 17 residues. The complete variable domain, with remaining parts taken from reference TRBV14 and TRBJ1-2, reads EAGVTQFPSHSVIEKGQTVTLRCDPISGHDNLYWYRRVMGKEIKFLLHFVKESKQDESGMPNNRFLAERTGGTYSTLKVQPAELEDSGVYFCASSQDSGQGFGYGYTFGSGTRLTVV.

The J gene is TRBJ1-1, the V gene TRBV2, with 9 nucleotides matching TRBD1. Germline values: CDR1 SNHLY, CDR2 FYNNEI. With 3 bases clipped from V and 8 bases from J, the junction kept 10 bases outside the gene matches. The CDR3 is 15 amino acids. The CDR3 DNA reads as TGTGCCAGCAGTGACGAGGACAGGGGAAGAGAAGAAGCTTTCTTT. Translated, it gives CASSDEDRGREEAFF.

J is TRBJ2-1 and V is TRBV9; 7 bases fit TRBD1. With 4 bases clipped from V and 7 bases from J, the junction kept 11 bases outside the gene matches. From germline, CDR1 is SGDLS and CDR2 YYNGEE. There are 15 residues in the CDR3. The CDR3: CASSPWTGAANEQFF. The CDR3 DNA sequence: TGTGCCAGCAGCCCTTGGACAGGAGCCGCGAATGAGCAGTTCTTC.

The chain couples TRBV11-1 to TRBJ2-7, with TRBD1 matching over 7 bases. This CDR3 spans 12 amino acids. Germline assignment: CDR1 SGHAT and CDR2 FQDESV (reference sequence). Unmatched junction bases numbered 1, after V lost 2 bases and J lost 6 bases. The CDR3 region has the DNA TGTGCCAGCAGCTTAACAGGGGTCGAGCAGTACTTC. This encodes CASSLTGVEQYF.

The chain uses TRBV24-1 and TRBJ2-3; D not certain. Deletions cut 4 bases from V and 0 bases from J, with 10 bases between. The germline CDR1 and CDR2 sequences are KGHDR and SFDVKD. The CDR3 runs to 15 residues. The CDR3 is CATSESRQSTDTQYF. The CDR3 nucleotides read TGTGCCACCAGTGAAAGCAGACAAAGCACAGATACGCAGTATTTT.